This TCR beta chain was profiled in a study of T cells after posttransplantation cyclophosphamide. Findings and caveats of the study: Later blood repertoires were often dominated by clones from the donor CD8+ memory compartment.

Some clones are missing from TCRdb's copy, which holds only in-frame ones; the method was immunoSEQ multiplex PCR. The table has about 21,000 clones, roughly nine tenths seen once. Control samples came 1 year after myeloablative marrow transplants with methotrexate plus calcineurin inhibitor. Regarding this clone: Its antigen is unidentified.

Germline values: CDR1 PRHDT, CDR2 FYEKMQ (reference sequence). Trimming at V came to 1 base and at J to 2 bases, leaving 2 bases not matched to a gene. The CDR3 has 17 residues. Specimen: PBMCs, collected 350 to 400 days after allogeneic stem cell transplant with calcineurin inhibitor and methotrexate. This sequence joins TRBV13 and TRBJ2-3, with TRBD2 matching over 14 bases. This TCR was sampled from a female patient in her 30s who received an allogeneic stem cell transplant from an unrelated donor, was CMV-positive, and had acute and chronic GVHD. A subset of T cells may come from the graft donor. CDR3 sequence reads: CASSLETSGRATDTQYF. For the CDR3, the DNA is TGTGCCAGCAGCTTAGAGACTAGCGGGAGGGCCACAGATACGCAGTATTTT.